Below, 17 T cell receptor beta chains from the same sample are listed, as sequenced in a study of type 1 and type 2 diabetes patients. The PCR template was genomic DNA. Amplification of the beta chain CDR3 used 30 forward and 13 reverse multiplex primers. One entry per CDR3 protein, called by TCRdb with MiXCR from the multiplex PCR reads. The sample shows under 300,000 distinct CDR3 sequences, roughly 50% of them seen only once. Source material: peripheral blood mononuclear cells (PBMCs). The receptors were sampled from a man aged 18-30 years with type 2 diabetes.

Comment on this clonotype: Sequence at one end of the junction differs from germline and may be a read error. The chain has TRBV15 and TRBJ2-5, with D perhaps being TRBD1 or TRBD2 (5 bases each). In germline, CDR1 is LNHNV, CDR2 YYDKDF (reference sequence). The CDR3 is 17 amino acids. CDR3 sequence: CTTSRDKARGAGETQYF. The CDR3 DNA sequence: TGTACCACCAGCAGAGATAAGGCGAGGGGAGCTGGAGAGACCCAGTACTTC.

With regard to this clonotype: One end of the junction varies from germline; a read error may be responsible. The chain employs TRBV12-3 or TRBV12-4 and TRBJ2-5; D is unclear. The CDR3 covers 11 residues. CDR3 region: CASSLHETQHF. CDR3 bases: TGTGCCAGCAGTCTACACGAGACCCAGCACTTC.

In this sample, this clonotype turned up many times. The gene calls are TRBV2 and TRBJ1-1; no clear D gene. There are 14 residues in the CDR3. Between the trimmed V and J ends, which lost 4 bases and 0 bases, there was a span of 9 bases. In germline, CDR1 is SNHLY, CDR2 FYNNEI. In DNA, the CDR3 is TGTGCCAGCAGTGTTGGGGTTTTGAACACTGAAGCTTTCTTT. Its translation: CASSVGVLNTEAFF.

This clonotype was picked up many times. The chain uses TRBV7-8 and TRBJ2-7, with D perhaps assigned TRBD1 or TRBD2 (7 bases each). From germline, CDR1 is SGHVS and CDR2 FQNEAQ. The CDR3 length is 17 residues. V was trimmed by 2 bases and J by 2 bases, leaving 19 bases between them. The CDR3 DNA follows: TGTGCCAGCAGCTTATCGGCCAGGGGGGGCGGACCCTACGAGCAGTACTTC. This encodes CASSLSARGGGPYEQYF.

This clonotype was detected once. This sequence joins TRBV19 and TRBJ1-2; no clear D. Trimming shortened V by 5 bases and J by 8 bases, and 15 bases separated the two germline ends. Germline V CDR1 and CDR2: LNHDA, SQIVND (reference sequence). The CDR3 covers 13 residues. CDR3 DNA sequence: TGTGCCAGTAGTTCGTCCGGCAACCGGGGCTACACCTTC. It is translated as CASSSSGNRGYTF. The variable domain in full, with the rest retrieved from reference TRBV19 and TRBJ1-2, is DGGITQSPKYLFRKEGQNVTLSCEQNLNHDAMYWYRQDPGQGLRLIYYSQIVNDFQKGDIAEGYSVSREKKESFPLTVTSAQKNPTAFYLCASSSSGNRGYTFGSGTRLTVV.

Only a few counts were recorded for this clonotype. The chain's CDR3 is CSAFFTGGGYGYTF. In DNA form, the CDR3 reads TGCAGTGCTTTTTTCACAGGGGGTGGGTATGGCTACACCTTC. This chain links TRBV20-1 with TRBJ1-2, with TRBD1 matching 8 bases. Germline V gives CDR1 DFQATT, CDR2 SNEGSKA (reference sequence). The junction had 10 bases not matched to a gene; V was cut back by 5 bases and J by 5 bases. This CDR3 region has 14 residues.

This clonotype turned up a few times. The chain employs TRBV6-5 and TRBJ2-5; possibly TRBD2 for D (6 bases). The CDR3 runs 11 residues. The germline V gene encodes CDR1 MNHEY and CDR2 SVGAGI. V was clipped by 10 bases and J by 7 bases, with 13 bases between them. This chain's CDR3 is CATGPGGTQYF. The CDR3 nucleotides read TGTGCCACAGGACCCGGGGGGACCCAGTACTTC.

The J gene is TRBJ2-5, the V gene TRBV4-1, with a possible D match to TRBD2 (6 bases). The CDR3 loop spans 17 amino acids. Germline CDR1 is MGHRA and CDR2 is YSYEKL. Trimming took 1 base from V and 4 from J, leaving 19 bases between them. CDR3 sequence (DNA): TGCGCCAGCAGCCAAGCGATGACATGGATGGGGGGAGAGACCCAGTACTTC. Its translation is CASSQAMTWMGGETQYF.

CDR3: CASSKTHRGGETQYF. CDR3 sequence (DNA): TGCGCCAGCAGCAAAACCCACAGGGGTGGAGAGACCCAGTACTTC. The chain carries TRBV4-1 and TRBJ2-5; 7 bases align to TRBD1. Germline CDR1 reads MGHRA; CDR2 reads YSYEKL. The CDR3 is 15 residues long. Trimming cost V 5 bases and J 4 bases; bases outside gene matches: 10.

For this clonotype: The CDR3 carries no conserved terminal phenylalanine or tryptophan, so it likely arises from a read error. CDR3 coding DNA: TGTGCCAGTGGGTCTGAGAGATCAGAGCAGTTCTCC. This gives the protein CASGSERSEQFS. V usage is TRBV9 and J usage is TRBJ2-1; the D is unclear. The ends were cut back, 8 bases at V and 10 bases at J, with 16 bases in the middle. This CDR3 is built from 12 residues. In germline, CDR1 is SGDLS, CDR2 YYNGEE.

The CDR3 DNA sequence: TGTGCCAGCAGTTACCCTAACTATGGCTACACCTTC. Protein product: CASSYPNYGYTF. V and J are TRBV6-6 and TRBJ1-2; no firm D call. The CDR3 runs to 12 residues. Trimming removed 2 bases at V and 0 bases at J, with 1 base between. The germline V gene encodes CDR1 MNHNY and CDR2 SVGAGI (reference sequence).

This clonotype appeared a single time. The chain employs TRBV4-3 and TRBJ1-3; no clear D gene. This CDR3 is built from 16 residues. Germline assignment: CDR1 LGHNA and CDR2 YSLEER. Trimming took off 0 bases at V and 1 base at J, with 10 bases between the two ends. Here the CDR3 reads CASSQEVGDSGNTIYF. The CDR3 DNA sequence: TGCGCCAGCAGCCAAGAAGTCGGGGATTCTGGAAACACCATATATTTT.

This clonotype was seen more than once but under ten times. The chain links TRBV19 to TRBJ2-1; 9 bases fit TRBD1. Germline assignment: CDR1 LNHDA and CDR2 SQIVND (reference sequence). The length of the CDR3 is 15 residues. V dropped 4 bases and J dropped 8; count of bases not matched to a gene: 9. This CDR3 is CASSTQGAGGDEQFF. The CDR3 bases are TGTGCCAGTAGTACACAGGGGGCGGGCGGCGATGAGCAGTTCTTC.

This chain links TRBV10-3 with TRBJ2-7, with a weak D call TRBD1 (5 bases). Germline values: CDR1 ENHRY, CDR2 SYGVKD. CDR3 length equals 13 residues. V was pared by 3 bases and J by 0 bases, with 6 bases between. This chain's CDR3 is CAISDDSSYEQYF. The CDR3 DNA reads TGTGCCATCAGTGACGACAGCTCCTACGAGCAGTACTTC.

This clonotype came up once. The V gene is TRBV7-2, the J gene TRBJ2-5; no definite D call. Near its end, the DNA agrees better with TRBJ2-1, so the J call may be wrong. Per the germline V gene, CDR1 is SGHTA and CDR2 is FQGNSA. The CDR3 is 12 amino acids. CDR3 DNA sequence: TGTGCCAGCAGTCTTCGACTGCCTGAGCAGTTCTTC. Residues: CASSLRLPEQFF.

Only a few counts were recorded for this clonotype. The gene calls are TRBV19 and TRBJ2-1; tentatively, D is TRBD1 (5 bases). CDR1 is LNHDA and CDR2 is SQIVND in the germline V gene (reference sequence). The CDR3 totals 15 residues. The V gene lost 5 bases and the J gene lost 0 bases, with 11 bases spanning the gap. CDR3 residues: CASSPGFSSYNEQFF. In DNA form, the CDR3 reads TGTGCCAGTAGTCCAGGGTTCAGCTCCTACAATGAGCAGTTCTTC.

V gene TRBV5-1 combines with J gene TRBJ2-1; D remains ambiguous. CDR3 length: 12 residues. Looked up from germline, CDR1 is SGHRS and CDR2 is YFSETQ. The V end lost 2 bases, the J end lost 6 bases, and 6 bases lay between the germline ends. In DNA form, the CDR3 reads TGCGCCAGCAGCTTAGGCCCCAATGAGCAGTTCTTC. Translating it yields CASSLGPNEQFF.